This T cell receptor (beta chain) emerged from a study of OX40 agonist ivuxolimab in advanced cancers. About the study: Two cutaneous melanoma patients and one hepatocellular carcinoma patient, three in all, had partial responses. Study-wide findings and caveats: At 0.1-3.0 mg/kg, partial responders had clonal expansion among the lowest observed. Mean expanded clone counts were higher in CD8+ than CD4+ T cells. The study observed clonal expansion of CD4+ and CD8+ blood T cells by week 6 at 0.1 to 3.0 mg/kg.

Trimming removed 5 bases from V and 10 bases from J; junction bases left unmatched: 11. The V gene's germline CDR1 is SGHTA and CDR2 FQGNSA. This CDR3 has 16 residues. Repertoires were generated with immunoSEQ multiplex PCR, while TCRdb's copy carries only in-frame clones and drops some. The data hold tens of thousands of clones, with approximately 91% observed a single time. This clone has only a few counts. The antigen remains unidentified. Sequencing was performed on CD4+ or CD8+ T cells sorted from blood, taken in a trial of the OX40 agonist ivuxolimab. The TCR comes from an adult with an advanced solid tumor such as melanoma, head and neck, liver or kidney cancer. V usage is TRBV7-2 and J usage is TRBJ2-4; 13 bases map to TRBD2. The CDR3 reads CASSPGTSGTGRIQYF. Here the CDR3 DNA reads TGTGCCAGCAGCCCAGGGACTAGCGGGACGGGGAGGATTCAGTACTTC. The variable domain in full, with the rest retrieved from reference TRBV7-2 and TRBJ2-4, is GAGVSQSPSNKVTEKGKDVELRCDPISGHTALYWYRQSLGQGLEFLIYFQGNSAPDKSGLPSDRFSAERTGGSVSTLTIQRTQQEDSAVYLCASSPGTSGTGRIQYFGAGTRLSVL.